These T cell receptor beta chains were read from a single sample in a study of blood T cell repertoires in COVID-19. The protocol was immunoSEQ multiplex PCR, while the TCRdb copy is restricted to in-frame clones and leaves out a portion. Counted here are around 200,000 clones, around 80% occurring once; the ten biggest clones make up 4.5% to 5.5%. Sample: peripheral blood. The receptors stem from a human donor in a cohort sampled during active COVID-19. The CDR3 runs from the conserved cysteine through the conserved F or W. Rows give clone size only sometimes, using once, few, many, or a class for an expanded clone.

v_call	j_call	clone_size	cdr3_aa
TRBV5-6	TRBJ2-7	.	CASSLAGQAIYEQYF
TRBV4-2	TRBJ2-2	.	CASSQASGQGLAGELFF
TRBV18	TRBJ2-1	.	CASSPGLAGGGEQFF
TRBV3-1/TRBV3-2	TRBJ2-7	once	CASSQAGTPFEQYF
TRBV18	TRBJ2-7	.	CASSPPPQGGEQYF
TRBV11-2	TRBJ2-4	.	CASSLVGGKNIQYF
TRBV7-9	TRBJ2-1	.	CASSGTGVYNEQFF
TRBV3-1/TRBV3-2	TRBJ1-1	.	CASSHSDGTNTEAFF
TRBV28	TRBJ2-7	.	CATMQGAYEQYF
TRBV10-3	TRBJ2-7	few	CAISEGTSVYYEQYF
TRBV6-1	TRBJ2-7	.	CASSEEQGFSYEQYF
TRBV24-1	TRBJ2-1	.	CATSDQDNEQFF
TRBV2	TRBJ2-1	.	CASFREGRGNEQFF
TRBV2	TRBJ2-2	.	CASSEAPGQSGELFF
TRBV3-1/TRBV3-2	TRBJ1-4	.	CASSQVRQGGLFF
TRBV7-8	TRBJ1-1	.	CASSFSVRGASLIQENTEAFF
TRBV10-3	TRBJ2-1	.	CAIRGGMGVNEQFF
TRBV2	TRBJ1-5	.	CASTPDRVSNQPQHF
TRBV28	TRBJ1-2	.	CASSFAGPYGYTF
TRBV10-3	TRBJ1-1	.	CAIRDRGNTEAFF
TRBV25-1	TRBJ1-4	.	CASSNYRDTNEKLFF
TRBV15	TRBJ2-7	.	CATSSGRVGTYEQYF
TRBV19	TRBJ2-6	once	CASSMGGRRSGANVLTF
TRBV28	TRBJ1-1	many	CASSLVGAGTEAFF
TRBV5-1	TRBJ1-1	.	CASSLAGGLNTEAFF
TRBV5-1	TRBJ2-1	.	CASSLVSGLADLNEQFF
TRBV19	TRBJ2-3	.	CASSDSGRASTDTQYF
TRBV5-1	TRBJ1-1	.	CASSSRVGTEAFF
TRBV18	TRBJ1-1	once	CASSPAGGETEAFF
TRBV3-1/TRBV3-2	TRBJ2-2	.	CASSQRTNTGELFF
TRBV30	TRBJ2-6	.	CAWSVWRTGGGGRETAGANVLTF
TRBV7-8	TRBJ1-1	few	CASSSLGRPPNTEAFF
TRBV27	TRBJ2-5	many	CASSFGSPQETQYF
TRBV6-5	TRBJ1-1	.	CASSRTGGREAFF
TRBV5-1	TRBJ1-5	.	CASSQGENNQPQHF
TRBV7-2	TRBJ1-3	.	CASSGTGGLSGNTIYF
TRBV5-1	TRBJ1-1	.	CASSSREVKTEAFF
TRBV28	TRBJ2-3	.	CAGGTSGSPGTDTQYF
TRBV5-4	TRBJ1-6	.	CASSLGGLNNSPLHF
TRBV7-3	TRBJ2-2	.	CASSLYLAGGELFF
TRBV27	TRBJ2-7	.	CASSFLRGEGLYEQYF
TRBV5-1	TRBJ1-4	few	CASSLWDRSNEKLFF
TRBV5-1	TRBJ1-1	few	CASSLASVTEAFF
TRBV27	TRBJ2-3	.	CALDGGVDTQYF
TRBV4-2	TRBJ2-5	.	CASSQDTGLAETQYF
TRBV28	TRBJ2-1	once	CASSFPTPSSPSSYNEQFF
TRBV15	TRBJ1-2	.	CATSRDTGEAGYTF
TRBV25-1	TRBJ2-7	.	CASSVAGLASEQYF
TRBV28	TRBJ1-3	.	CASSSGGLGNTIYF
TRBV9	TRBJ1-1	.	CASSVVERGSEAFF